This is a list of T cell receptor beta chains from one sample in a study of CD8 T cells in ankylosing spondylitis. TCRdb itself ran the 5' RACE reads through MiXCR, one entry per CDR3 protein. Altogether under 150,000 distinct CDR3 sequences are present, approximately 9.7% being singletons, with the ten largest covering 2.5% to 3.5%. What was sequenced was blood, either unsorted or a sorted T cell fraction (not recorded which). The receptors shown here come from a male donor with ankylosing spondylitis or in good health (not recorded which). Each CDR3 is given with its conserved first and last residue. D genes are given only for firm matches. Clone size, where shown, is once, few, many, or a class for clones that have expanded.

TRBD2,TRBV6-2/TRBV6-3,NA,TRBJ2-3,CASNPSGSTDTQYF,TGTGCCAGCAACCCTAGCGGGAGCACAGATACGCAGTATTTT
TRBD1,TRBV5-1,many,TRBJ2-7,CASSRKLTGGGSYEQYF,TGCGCCAGCAGCCGAAAATTGACAGGGGGCGGCTCCTACGAGCAGTACTTC
NA,TRBV20-1,many,TRBJ1-1,CSARGGAEAFF,TGCAGTGCTAGAGGAGGGGCTGAAGCTTTCTTT
NA,TRBV20-1,many,TRBJ1-1,CSAYRDYTEAFF,TGCAGTGCTTACAGGGATTACACTGAAGCTTTCTTT
TRBD1,TRBV14,once,TRBJ2-3,CASSPGTGGTDTQYF,TGTGCCAGCAGCCCAGGGACAGGGGGTACAGATACGCAGTATTTT
NA,TRBV28,few,TRBJ2-7,CASSFRDNNFYEQYF,TGTGCCAGCAGTTTCCGGGACAATAACTTTTACGAGCAGTACTTC
TRBD2,TRBV15,NA,TRBJ2-5,CATRGGTSGRDRETQYF,TGTGCCACCAGAGGAGGGACTAGCGGGAGGGATCGAGAGACCCAGTACTTC
TRBD2,TRBV29-1,few,TRBJ2-7,CSVSTSGALEQYF,TGCAGCGTTTCAACTAGCGGGGCCCTCGAGCAGTACTTC
TRBD2,TRBV27,NA,TRBJ2-7,CASSFLVSSGSSREQYF,TGTGCCAGCAGTTTTCTGGTGTCTAGCGGGAGCAGTCGAGAGCAGTACTTC
TRBD1,TRBV20-1,NA,TRBJ1-5,CSASGAGGDSNQPQHF,TGCAGTGCTAGCGGGGCAGGGGGAGATAGCAATCAGCCCCAGCATTTT
NA,TRBV12-3/TRBV12-4,many,TRBJ2-2,CASTVGNTGELFF,TGTGCCAGCACCGTGGGGAACACCGGGGAGCTGTTTTTT
NA,TRBV29-1,many,TRBJ1-2,CSVEGGVGVNYGYTF,TGCAGCGTTGAGGGGGGGGTGGGAGTTAACTATGGCTACACCTTC
NA,TRBV20-1,few,TRBJ2-7,CSARYTDYEQYF,TGCAGTGCTAGATATACGGACTACGAGCAGTACTTC